This TCR beta chain came from a study of blood T cell repertoires in COVID-19. Whole-study context: Samples of COVID-19 (acute and convalescent) were obtained from the United States, Italy and Spain. Sources were T cells, B-cell-depleted T cells, or PBMCs; the material itself was cDNA or gDNA.

The V and J ends lost 0 bases and 2 bases respectively, with 7 bases between them. CDR1 SGHRS and CDR2 YFSETQ come from the germline V gene. There are 14 residues in the CDR3. This clone was recorded a few times. Authors' methods: Estimation of nucleated cell counts relied on the amplification of reference gene primers. The assay was immunoSEQ multiplex PCR, and TCRdb's table has in-frame clones only and misses some. D and trimming were read from the DNA, whereas the V and J calls and clone size are those reported in that table. The sample shows 260,000 or so clones, around 88% of them seen only once.

This clonotype was sampled from a man at least 80 years old with acute or convalescent COVID-19. The gene calls are TRBV5-1 and TRBJ2-3, with a weak D call TRBD1 (5 bases). The source material was peripheral blood. The CDR3 region is CASSLGQTTDTQYF. In DNA form, the CDR3 reads TGCGCCAGCAGCTTGGGACAGACCACAGATACGCAGTATTTT.